The subject of this entry is one T cell receptor (beta chain). This entry comes from a study of cytomegalovirus exposure and HLA in healthy donors. In the PCR, 60 Vbeta and 13 Jbeta primers were used. Produced via immunoSEQ multiplex PCR; TCRdb's table is partial and in-frame only. Among about 140,000 clones listed, 73% were seen once. The CDR3 extends over 16 amino acids. Losses at the gene ends were 4 bases for V and 6 bases for J; bases not matched to a gene: 8. Germline lookup yields CDR1 SEHNR and CDR2 FQNEAQ (reference sequence). This receptor was obtained from a woman in her forties in good health and CMV-seronegative. V usage is TRBV7-9 and J usage is TRBJ2-2; TRBD2 matches 10 bases. Sequenced input: PBMCs. The CDR3 is CASSSSSGGVSGELFF. The CDR3 DNA follows: TGTGCCAGCAGCTCCTCTAGCGGGGGCGTATCCGGGGAGCTGTTTTTT.